The source of this TCR beta chain is a study of blood T cell repertoires in COVID-19. At the level of the study: PBMCs, B-cell-depleted T cells, or T cells provided the cDNA or gDNA that made up the material.

Authors' methods: Amplification with reference gene primers provided the estimates of nucleated cell counts. Generated by immunoSEQ multiplex PCR, the TCRdb table keeps only in-frame clones and is missing some. V and J calls plus clone size are reproduced from that table; the DNA served to infer D and trimming. The sample lists some 210,000 clones, approximately 88% occurring once. The CDR3 totals 15 residues. J lost 4 bases, V lost 1 base, and 6 bases had no gene match. Germline V gene sequence: CDR1 SQVTM, CDR2 ANQGSEA. Residents of under 25 US areas, aged roughly 18 to 90 years, made up the participants.

This rearrangement joins TRBV29-1 to TRBJ2-1; 8 bases align to TRBD1. This clonotype originated in a man between 18 and 29 years old with acute COVID-19. Sequencing input: PBMCs or T cells enriched from blood (not recorded which). The CDR3 region is CSVEGQRTGYNEQFF. CDR3 DNA sequence: TGCAGCGTTGAAGGACAGCGGACAGGGTACAATGAGCAGTTCTTC.